These T cell receptor beta chains were read from a single sample in a study of T-cell memory formation after mild COVID-19. TCRdb reanalysed the 5' RACE reads using MiXCR and keeps one entry per CDR3 protein. The sample lists under 550,000 distinct CDR3 sequences; roughly 20% were seen once. The sequencing sample was made of PBMCs or a T cell subset sorted from them (not recorded which). The receptors derive from an adult woman who had mild COVID-19 (a few samples of this study predate the infection). Cell type and time point are not known. CDR3s include the opening cysteine and the closing phenylalanine or tryptophan. The D gene is left open where the match is weak. The listing skips clone size in some rows; elsewhere it reads once, few, many or a size class.

abundance,d_gene,v_gene,j_gene,CDR3nt,CDR3aa
.,.,TRBV7-3,TRBJ2-3,TGTGCCAGCAGCAAAATGGTGGGGCCGGGCACAGATACGCAGTATTTT,CASSKMVGPGTDTQYF
.,.,TRBV6-2/TRBV6-3,TRBJ2-5,TGTGCCAGCAGTTACACTCCGGGACAAGAGACCCAGTACTTC,CASSYTPGQETQYF
.,.,TRBV15,TRBJ2-1,TGTGCCACCCAAAGGGACTCCATCTCCTACAATGAGCAGTTCTTC,CATQRDSISYNEQFF
many,.,TRBV5-4,TRBJ2-3,TGTGCCAGCAGCTTGATACCCACAGATACGCAGTATTTT,CASSLIPTDTQYF
few,.,TRBV6-6,TRBJ2-7,TGTGCCAGCAGTTACGGAGCGGAGCGTTACGAGCAGTACTTC,CASSYGAERYEQYF
.,.,TRBV9,TRBJ1-2,TGTGCCAGCAGGGGTGTCCGCCAGGCAGGAAATGGCTACACCTTC,CASRGVRQAGNGYTF
few,.,TRBV4-3,TRBJ2-1,TGCGCCAGCAGCCAAGATAATACAGCCTACAATGAGCAGTTCTTC,CASSQDNTAYNEQFF
.,.,TRBV27,TRBJ2-1,TGTGCCAGCAGTTTATCGGGACCAGGAGTTTACAATGAGCAGTTCTTC,CASSLSGPGVYNEQFF
few,.,TRBV27,TRBJ1-1,TGTGCCAGCATATCAGGGAGCGGCACTGAAGCTTTCTTT,CASISGSGTEAFF
.,.,TRBV15,TRBJ2-7,TGTGCCACCAGCAGAGATGGGCTGACCTCCTACGAGCAGTACTTC,CATSRDGLTSYEQYF
.,TRBD2,TRBV20-1,TRBJ2-1,TGCAGTGCTAGAGACTGGACTAGCGGGAGCCCCTACAATGAGCAGTTCTTC,CSARDWTSGSPYNEQFF
.,.,TRBV6-2/TRBV6-3,TRBJ1-5,TGTGCCAGCAGTTACTCCGCGGAGGCGGGCAATCAGCCCCAGCATTTT,CASSYSAEAGNQPQHF
many,TRBD1,TRBV19,TRBJ1-5,TGTGCCAGTAGTAGAGGACAGGCGATTAGCAATCAGCCCCAGCATTTT,CASSRGQAISNQPQHF
few,.,TRBV5-5,TRBJ2-3,TGTGCCAGCAACAAACGTCCGGGAGCGGCAGATACGCAGTATTTT,CASNKRPGAADTQYF
.,.,TRBV11-2,TRBJ2-5,TGTGCCAGCAGCTGGGGGACCCAAGAGACCCAGTACTTC,CASSWGTQETQYF
few,.,TRBV19,TRBJ2-7,TGTGCCAGTAGTGCCTCCGGGACGCCCACCTACGAGCAGTACTTC,CASSASGTPTYEQYF
many,TRBD1,TRBV7-9,TRBJ2-7,TGTGCCAGCAGCTCCAATTCCGGGACAGGGACCTACGAGCAGTACTTC,CASSSNSGTGTYEQYF
.,TRBD1,TRBV5-5,TRBJ2-3,TGTGCCAGCAGCAGGGGACAGGGAGAAGATACGCAGTATTTT,CASSRGQGEDTQYF
many,TRBD1,TRBV7-6,TRBJ1-1,TGTGCCAGCAGCTTAGCGCTCGGACAGGGAAGTCACGAAGCTGAAGCTTTCTTT,CASSLALGQGSHEAEAFF
.,.,TRBV3-1,TRBJ1-1,TGTGCCAGCAGCCGGGACACACTGAACACTGAAGCTTTCTTT,CASSRDTLNTEAFF
.,TRBD1,TRBV4-1,TRBJ2-7,TGCGCCAGCAGCCAAGAACCGGACAGGGAAATTTACGAGCAGTACTTC,CASSQEPDREIYEQYF
.,.,TRBV5-1,TRBJ2-5,TGCGCCAGCAGCTTCACAGAAGAGACCCAGTACTTC,CASSFTEETQYF
many,.,TRBV29-1,TRBJ2-3,TGCAGCGTTGGGCAGGGGGGCGATACGCAGTATTTT,CSVGQGGDTQYF
few,.,TRBV28,TRBJ1-1,TGTGCCAGCATCGGTCCCGGGAACCCCGGGGGGTACACTGAAGCTTTCTTT,CASIGPGNPGGYTEAFF
few,.,TRBV20-1,TRBJ1-1,TGCAGTGCCCCTCGAGGCACTGAAGCTTTCTTT,CSAPRGTEAFF
few,.,TRBV2,TRBJ2-2,TGTGCCAGCCAGGACCAGTTCACCACCGGGGAGCTGTTTTTT,CASQDQFTTGELFF
few,.,TRBV5-1,TRBJ1-1,TGCGCCAGCAGCGTGACTCAGGGGCGCATGGACACTGAAGCTTTCTTT,CASSVTQGRMDTEAFF
few,.,TRBV7-3,TRBJ2-1,TGTGCCAGCAGCTTCTTCGTAGGATCCTACAATGAGCAGTTCTTC,CASSFFVGSYNEQFF
.,TRBD2,TRBV9,TRBJ2-3,TGTGCCAGCAGCGTAGAGGAGGGACTAGCAGGAGATACGCAGTATTTT,CASSVEEGLAGDTQYF
.,.,TRBV25-1,TRBJ2-7,TGTGCCAGCAGTGATGAAACAGACTTCTCCTACGAGCAGTACTTC,CASSDETDFSYEQYF
.,.,TRBV24-1,TRBJ2-1,TGTGCCACCAGTGATTTTTCAGTCAATGAGCAGTTCTTC,CATSDFSVNEQFF
few,.,TRBV7-6,TRBJ1-4,TGTGCCAGCAGCTCGGGGGCGAACAGGGTAGTAGTTGCTAATGAAAAACTGTTTTTT,CASSSGANRVVVANEKLFF
.,.,TRBV3-1,TRBJ2-1,TGTGCCAGCAGCCAAATAGGGCTAGCGCAGTTCTTC,CASSQIGLAQFF
.,TRBD2,TRBV7-9,TRBJ2-3,TGTGCCAGCAGCCGGGGAACTAGCGGCCACACAGATACGCAGTATTTT,CASSRGTSGHTDTQYF
.,.,TRBV5-1,TRBJ1-2,TGCGCCAGCACCACTCCTAACAGGGACGGCGGCTACACCTTC,CASTTPNRDGGYTF
.,TRBD2,TRBV20-1,TRBJ2-1,TGCAGTGCTAGAGATGTGGGAGCGGGGGCGAACAATGAGCAGTTCTTC,CSARDVGAGANNEQFF
once,TRBD2,TRBV7-2,TRBJ2-3,TGTGCCAGCAGCTTAAAGGCTAGCGGGGGCACAGATACGCAGTATTTT,CASSLKASGGTDTQYF
many,.,TRBV5-4,TRBJ2-5,TGTGCCAGCAGCCCTACAGGGATGGGGGAGACCCAGTACTTC,CASSPTGMGETQYF
once,TRBD2,TRBV20-1,TRBJ2-3,TGCAGTGCTAGAGATAGCGGGAGGAACACAGATACGCAGTATTTT,CSARDSGRNTDTQYF
.,.,TRBV20-1,TRBJ1-1,TGCAGTGCTAGAGACCAAACAGGGAGGAACACTGAAGCTTTCTTT,CSARDQTGRNTEAFF
.,.,TRBV11-2,TRBJ2-2,TGTGCCAGCAGCTTTGGTTACACCGGGGAGCTGTTTTTT,CASSFGYTGELFF
once,.,TRBV27,TRBJ1-6,TGTGCCAGCAGTTTGGAGGGAACCTCCTATAATTCACCCCTCCACTTT,CASSLEGTSYNSPLHF
.,.,TRBV11-3,TRBJ1-1,TGTGCCAGCAGCTTAGTACAGAGCACTGAAGCTTTCTTT,CASSLVQSTEAFF
.,.,TRBV9,TRBJ2-3,TGTGCCAGCAGCGTAGACCCCGTAAGAGCCACAGATACGCAGTATTTT,CASSVDPVRATDTQYF
.,.,TRBV6-2/TRBV6-3,TRBJ2-7,TGTGCCAGCAGTTGGGACAAGAAGTACTTC,CASSWDKKYF
many,.,TRBV4-1,TRBJ2-3,TGCGCCAGCAGCCAAACAAGTGCGTGGATAGATACGCAGTATTTT,CASSQTSAWIDTQYF
few,.,TRBV5-4,TRBJ2-3,TGTGCCAGCAGCTCTACCCTCAACACCGCCGCTACGCAGTATTTT,CASSSTLNTAATQYF
few,.,TRBV9,TRBJ2-7,TGTGCCAGCAGCCCCAGGGACATCACCTACGAGCAGTACTTC,CASSPRDITYEQYF
few,.,TRBV15,TRBJ2-3,TGTGCCACCAAGAAGGCAGATACGCAGTATTTT,CATKKADTQYF
few,TRBD2,TRBV27,TRBJ2-1,TGTGCCAGCAGTTCACAGCGGGGTAGCTCCTACAATGAGCAGTTCTTC,CASSSQRGSSYNEQFF
.,.,TRBV20-1,TRBJ1-2,TGCAGTGCTACAGGACTAACCCATGGCTACACCTTC,CSATGLTHGYTF
few,.,TRBV6-2/TRBV6-3,TRBJ2-7,TGTGCCAGCAGTCCACCTTCGGAGGCCTACGAGCAGTACTTC,CASSPPSEAYEQYF
few,TRBD1,TRBV7-7,TRBJ2-7,TGTGCTAGCAGCTCACAGGGGACGAACGAGCAGTACTTC,CASSSQGTNEQYF
few,TRBD2,TRBV11-1,TRBJ2-5,TGTGCCAGCAGCCCAGCGGGAGCCCGGCAAGAGACCCAGTACTTC,CASSPAGARQETQYF
.,.,TRBV4-3,TRBJ2-7,TGCGCCAGCAGCCAAGCAACAGCCGGGGGCTACGAGCAGTACTTC,CASSQATAGGYEQYF
.,TRBD2,TRBV3-1,TRBJ2-1,TGTGCCAGCCGGACTAGCGGGGTCCAGTTCTTC,CASRTSGVQFF
.,TRBD1,TRBV18,TRBJ2-2,TGTGCCAGCTCGTTGGGACAGGGAATGGCCCGGGAGCTGTTTTTT,CASSLGQGMARELFF